This is a list of T cell receptor beta chains from one sample in a study of T-cell memory formation after mild COVID-19. TCRdb re-analysed the 5' RACE reads in MiXCR, keeping a single row per CDR3 protein. Of about 140,000 distinct CDR3 sequences listed, 6% to 7% are singletons. Sequencing was carried out using PBMCs or a T cell subset sorted from them (not recorded which). The receptors derive from an adult woman who had mild COVID-19 (a few samples of this study predate the infection). Cell type and time point are not known. CDR3s include the opening cysteine and the closing phenylalanine or tryptophan. Each record gives: clone size, V gene, D gene, J gene, CDR3 protein, CDR3 DNA. A D gene is named only where the DNA matches it firmly. Clone size appears in some rows only: once, few, many, or a class for an expanded clone.

few	TRBV10-3	TRBD1	TRBJ1-1	CAISGYRDRSTTEAFF	TGTGCCATCAGTGGTTACCGGGACAGGAGTACCACTGAAGCTTTCTTT
many	TRBV29-1	-	TRBJ2-7	CSILRDTAHEQYF	TGCAGCATACTCCGGGACACGGCCCACGAGCAGTACTTC
many	TRBV29-1	-	TRBJ1-5	CSVLGFPNGPQHF	TGCAGCGTTCTGGGTTTCCCTAACGGGCCCCAGCATTTT
many	TRBV24-1	-	TRBJ2-1	CATSGIGWGRWFF	TGTGCCACCAGTGGCATTGGTTGGGGAAGGTGGTTCTTC
-	TRBV4-1	-	TRBJ1-5	CASSQDRGPMGQPQHF	TGCGCCAGCAGCCAAGATCGGGGCCCAATGGGGCAGCCCCAGCATTTT
few	TRBV6-5	-	TRBJ2-7	CARSYGGVGSYEQYF	TGTGCCAGAAGTTACGGCGGGGTTGGGTCCTACGAGCAGTACTTC
-	TRBV20-1	-	TRBJ1-1	CSAASSLKGTEAFF	TGCAGTGCCGCTTCGTCATTAAAAGGGACTGAAGCTTTCTTT
few	TRBV5-1	-	TRBJ1-5	CASSLGLNQPQHF	TGCGCCAGCAGCTTAGGGTTGAATCAGCCCCAGCATTTT
many	TRBV5-6	-	TRBJ1-2	CASSPRQTRGYGYTF	TGTGCCAGCAGCCCTCGACAGACACGGGGCTATGGCTACACCTTC
-	TRBV7-2	-	TRBJ1-1	CATLPGMNNEAFF	TGTGCCACACTTCCGGGGATGAACAATGAAGCTTTCTTT
few	TRBV4-2	TRBD1	TRBJ1-5	CASSLGDRGFWQPQHF	TGTGCCAGCAGCCTAGGAGACAGGGGGTTTTGGCAGCCCCAGCATTTT
few	TRBV19	TRBD2	TRBJ2-1	CASSILAGGWNEQFF	TGTGCCAGTAGTATATTAGCGGGGGGGTGGAATGAGCAGTTCTTC
few	TRBV7-9	TRBD1	TRBJ2-3	CAAGGQGLSDTQYF	TGTGCCGCCGGAGGACAGGGATTATCAGATACGCAGTATTTT
many	TRBV5-1	TRBD2	TRBJ2-1	CASSLPGRANEQFF	TGCGCCAGCAGCTTACCAGGGAGGGCGAATGAGCAGTTCTTC
many	TRBV7-3	TRBD2	TRBJ2-1	CASSLAGALNEQFF	TGTGCCAGCTCCCTAGCGGGGGCATTGAATGAGCAGTTCTTC
few	TRBV6-6	-	TRBJ1-2	CASSYRYGYTF	TGTGCCAGCAGTTACCGCTATGGCTACACCTTC
many	TRBV7-6	-	TRBJ1-2	CASSPRTGYGYTF	TGTGCCAGCAGCCCCCGGACTGGATATGGCTACACCTTC
few	TRBV4-3	-	TRBJ1-3	CASSRGFGNTIYF	TGCGCCAGCAGCCGGGGATTCGGAAACACCATATATTTT
many	TRBV7-9	-	TRBJ2-1	CASSLDGDEQFF	TGTGCCAGCAGCTTGGACGGAGATGAGCAGTTCTTC
many	TRBV29-1	-	TRBJ2-7	CSVGDGYEQYF	TGCAGCGTGGGGGACGGCTACGAGCAGTACTTC
many	TRBV7-2	TRBD1	TRBJ2-2	CASSRDSGELFF	TGTGCCAGCAGCAGGGACAGCGGGGAGCTGTTTTTT
many	TRBV12-3/TRBV12-4	-	TRBJ2-7	CASSPGDSSYEQYF	TGTGCCAGCAGTCCGGGGGATAGCTCCTACGAGCAGTACTTC
-	TRBV7-2	-	TRBJ2-5	CASSLAAHGQLETQYF	TGTGCCAGCAGCTTAGCGGCCCACGGACAGCTAGAGACCCAGTACTTC
few	TRBV5-1	TRBD1	TRBJ1-2	CASSGRDSFYGYTF	TGCGCCAGCAGCGGCAGGGACAGTTTTTATGGCTACACCTTC
-	TRBV7-9	-	TRBJ2-1	CASSQMEAYNEQFF	TGTGCCAGCAGCCAAATGGAGGCCTACAATGAGCAGTTCTTC
many	TRBV5-5	TRBD1	TRBJ2-5	CASSYDRAQETQYF	TGTGCCAGCAGCTACGACAGGGCCCAAGAGACCCAGTACTTC
many	TRBV3-1	-	TRBJ1-3	CASSPTRGGTMTGNTIYF	TGTGCCAGCAGCCCTACAAGAGGTGGGACAATGACTGGAAACACCATATATTTT
many	TRBV7-6	TRBD2	TRBJ2-5	CASSLALAGVGEETQYF	TGTGCCAGCAGCTTAGCCTTAGCGGGAGTCGGGGAAGAGACCCAGTACTTC
-	TRBV18	-	TRBJ1-1	CASSPTASIGEAFF	TGTGCCAGCTCACCAACGGCCTCAATCGGTGAAGCTTTCTTT
many	TRBV20-1	-	TRBJ1-1	CSARDFSYTEAFF	TGCAGTGCTAGAGATTTTTCTTACACTGAAGCTTTCTTT
many	TRBV10-3	-	TRBJ2-1	CAISPSGGTYNEQFF	TGTGCCATCAGTCCGTCGGGCGGGACCTACAATGAGCAGTTCTTC
few	TRBV19	-	TRBJ2-6	CASNDPPGQIGANVLTF	TGTGCCAGTAACGATCCACCGGGCCAGATCGGAGCCAACGTCCTGACTTTC
many	TRBV6-1	-	TRBJ1-1	CASILGGEDTEAFF	TGTGCCAGCATCCTGGGCGGGGAGGACACTGAAGCTTTCTTT
many	TRBV20-1	TRBD2	TRBJ2-5	CSARGGVETQYF	TGCAGTGCTAGGGGGGGGGTTGAGACCCAGTACTTC
many	TRBV20-1	TRBD1	TRBJ2-7	CSAPTRGTGGYEQYF	TGCAGTGCTCCCACCCGGGGGACAGGGGGCTACGAGCAGTACTTC
many	TRBV4-2	-	TRBJ2-1	CASSQTGAPSYNEQFF	TGTGCCAGCAGCCAGACGGGAGCCCCTTCCTACAATGAGCAGTTCTTC
few	TRBV12-3/TRBV12-4	TRBD2	TRBJ2-3	CASSLNSGRGNTQYF	TGTGCCAGCAGTCTCAATAGCGGGAGGGGCAATACGCAGTATTTT
few	TRBV12-3/TRBV12-4	-	TRBJ2-2	CASKFSTGELFF	TGTGCCAGCAAATTTAGCACCGGGGAGCTGTTTTTT
many	TRBV5-6	TRBD2	TRBJ2-3	CASSSRLAGGSSTDTQYF	TGTGCCAGCAGCTCGAGACTAGCGGGAGGTTCTAGCACAGATACGCAGTATTTT